The rows below give T cell receptor beta chains drawn from one sample of a study of cytomegalovirus exposure and HLA in healthy donors. Method: immunoSEQ multiplex PCR; TCRdb's copy keeps in-frame clones and lacks some. This table has 150,000 to 200,000 clones, roughly 79% appearing once. Sequencing input: PBMCs. These receptors were taken from a male donor in good health and CMV-seropositive. Each CDR3 is given with its conserved first and last residue. A D gene is named only where the DNA matches it firmly. Where a row states a size, it is once, few, many or the class of an expanded clone; other rows omit it.

TRBV6-5	NA	TRBJ2-3	NA	TGTGCCAGCAGTTACTCAAGGGGGGGGCCCACAGATACGCAGTATTTT	CASSYSRGGPTDTQYF
TRBV13	NA	TRBJ1-4	NA	TGTGCCAGCCGCTTCGCCGGGGGGGCATCTAATGAAAAACTGTTTTTT	CASRFAGGASNEKLFF
TRBV7-8	once	TRBJ2-7	TRBD1	TGTGCCAGCAGCTTACCTCTTCAGGACAGGGTCCCCTACGAGCAGTACTTC	CASSLPLQDRVPYEQYF
TRBV9	NA	TRBJ1-2	NA	TGTGCCAGCAGCGCCAGGGTTGACTATGGCTACACCTTC	CASSARVDYGYTF
TRBV6-5	NA	TRBJ2-3	TRBD1	TGTGCCAGCAGTTACCGGGACAGGAGCACAGATACGCAGTATTTT	CASSYRDRSTDTQYF
TRBV5-1	NA	TRBJ1-2	NA	TGCGCCAGCAGCTTCGGGACACCGCTTTATGGCTACACCTTC	CASSFGTPLYGYTF
TRBV15	once	TRBJ2-7	NA	TGTGCCACCAGCAGAGATAGAGGGTTTTCCTACGAGCAGTACTTC	CATSRDRGFSYEQYF
TRBV5-1	NA	TRBJ1-1	TRBD1	TGCGCCAGCAGTCCGACAGGGGGTATAATGAACACTGAAGCTTTCTTT	CASSPTGGIMNTEAFF
TRBV6-1	NA	TRBJ1-3	TRBD1	TGTGCCAGCAGTAAGGGGGCGCGTGGAAACACCATATATTTT	CASSKGARGNTIYF
TRBV5-1	NA	TRBJ2-1	TRBD2	TGCGCCAGCAGCTTGGCTAGCGGGTTTTACAATGAGCAGTTCTTC	CASSLASGFYNEQFF
TRBV6-5	NA	TRBJ2-3	NA	TGTGCCAGCAGTTACGGGGGGTACGGCACAGATACGCAGTATTTT	CASSYGGYGTDTQYF
TRBV7-2	NA	TRBJ2-5	TRBD2	TGTGCCAGCAGCCCACAGACTAGCGCAGAGACCCAGTACTTC	CASSPQTSAETQYF